These 20 T cell receptor beta chains were sequenced from one sample in a study of early T cells in non-severe SARS-CoV-2 infection. TCRdb recomputed calls from the 5' RACE reads with MiXCR, one row per CDR3 protein. The table shows 65,000 to 75,000 distinct CDR3 sequences, with around 10% occurring only once. The sequenced material came from whole blood. These TCRs come from an adult who was a healthcare worker with PCR-confirmed SARS-CoV-2 infection or an uninfected control (not recorded which).

The rearrangement uses TRBV20-1 and TRBJ1-2, with D tentatively TRBD1 (6 bases). The CDR3 sequence is 16 residues long. V shed 0 bases and J shed 3 bases, with 17 bases lying between them. Germline V CDR1 and CDR2: DFQATT, SNEGSKA (reference sequence). The CDR3 reads CSARDPFSGADYGYTF. The CDR3 region has the DNA TGCAGTGCTAGAGATCCTTTCTCGGGGGCGGACTATGGCTACACCTTC.

V gene TRBV14 combines with J gene TRBJ2-5; no clear D. V lost 5 bases and J 4 bases, leaving 5 bases between the germline ends. Germline-derived CDR1 and CDR2 are SGHDN and FVKESK. The CDR3 has 11 amino acids. CDR3 protein: CASSKAETQYF. The CDR3 DNA sequence: TGTGCCAGCAGCAAAGCAGAGACCCAGTACTTC.

This clonotype was seen more than once but under ten times. CDR3 nucleotide sequence: TGTGCCAGCGGGGAGGGAGGCGAGCAGTACTTC. The encoded protein is CASGEGGEQYF. The chain uses TRBV6-2 or TRBV6-3 and TRBJ2-7, with TRBD2 matching 7 bases. The CDR3 extends over 11 amino acids. V lost 8 bases and J lost 6; bases outside the gene matches: 4. Germline V gives CDR1 MNHEY, CDR2 SVGEGT.

The chain is built from TRBV20-1 and TRBJ1-1; 7 bases fit TRBD1. The CDR3 is made up of 13 amino acids. V shed 8 bases and J 5 bases; nucleotides not matched to a gene: 11. Germline-derived CDR1 and CDR2 are DFQATT and SNEGSKA (reference sequence). CDR3 bases: TGCAGTCCGGCTGTCCCAGGGGGGACTGAAGCTTTCTTT. Protein product: CSPAVPGGTEAFF.

This clonotype was detected ten times or more. V gene TRBV14 combines with J gene TRBJ2-3, with D unresolved. The V gene lost 0 bases and the J gene lost 5 bases, with 12 bases spanning the gap. This CDR3 comprises 15 residues. The germline V gene encodes CDR1 SGHDN and CDR2 FVKESK. Written as DNA, the CDR3 is TGTGCCAGCAGCCAAGACAGCTACCCGGGAGATACGCAGTATTTT. Its translation is CASSQDSYPGDTQYF.

This clonotype occurred many times. A read error may account for a junction end that differs from germline. The chain carries TRBV29-1 and TRBJ1-2, with 10 bases that match TRBD1. CDR1 and CDR2 (germline): SQVTM, ANQGSEA. The CDR3 loop spans 12 amino acids. The CDR3 nucleotides read TGCAGCGTTGATCCCGGGGACAGGGGACTAGTCTTC. Translated, it gives CSVDPGDRGLVF.

At least ten counts were recorded for this clonotype. The chain uses TRBV19 and TRBJ2-6; D gene ambiguous. This CDR3 is built from 14 residues. V lost 5 bases and J lost 4, with 9 bases in between. Germline V gene lookup returns CDR1 LNHDA and CDR2 SQIVND (reference sequence). CDR3 DNA: TGTGCCAGTAGTTGGATAGGCGGGGCCAACGTCCTGACTTTC. Translated, it gives CASSWIGGANVLTF.

Note on this clonotype: This may arise from a read error, as a much more abundant clone is one base away. The chain carries TRBV10-3 and TRBJ2-1; D may correspond to TRBD1 or TRBD2 (6 bases each). Germline CDR1 ENHRY, CDR2 SYGVKD. The CDR3 runs to 15 residues. CDR3: CAISESGGSYDEQFF. For the CDR3, the DNA is TGTGCCATCAGTGAGTCCGGGGGCTCCTACGATGAGCAGTTCTTC.

The rearrangement joins TRBV20-1 to TRBJ2-3; 14 nucleotides match TRBD2. V dropped 2 bases and J dropped 3; count of bases not matched to a gene: 4. This CDR3 has 16 residues. Per the germline V gene, CDR1 is DFQATT and CDR2 is SNEGSKA (reference sequence). CDR3 protein: CSARSGLAGGTDTQYF. CDR3 in DNA: TGCAGTGCTAGATCCGGACTAGCGGGGGGTACAGATACGCAGTATTTT.

Only a few counts were recorded for this clonotype. This chain uses TRBV3-1 with TRBJ2-2; D unresolved. The CDR3 contains 14 residues. Germline assignment: CDR1 LGHDT and CDR2 YNNKEL (reference sequence). Trimming stripped 3 bases from V and 5 bases from J, with 10 bases between. CDR3 DNA sequence: TGTGCCAGCAGCCAGAGCAGGTGGACCGGGGAGCTGTTTTTT. This codes for CASSQSRWTGELFF.

This clonotype was observed at least ten times. V is TRBV6-6 and J is TRBJ2-3; 10 bases are shared with TRBD1. CDR3 size: 15 residues. CDR1 MNHNY and CDR2 SVGAGI come from the germline V gene (reference sequence). V was clipped by 10 bases and J by 3 bases; unmatched bases: 10. CDR3 region: CATNPGQGLTDTQYF. As DNA, the CDR3 is TGTGCCACCAATCCGGGACAGGGGTTGACAGATACGCAGTATTTT.

Ten or more counts support this clonotype. The chain couples TRBV10-2 to TRBJ2-7; tentatively, D is TRBD2 (6 bases). Germline V CDR1 and CDR2: WSHSY, SAAADI. V was clipped by 6 bases and J by 7 bases, with 16 bases between them. This CDR3 region has 13 residues. The CDR3 region is CASSRDFPGEQYF. The CDR3 DNA reads as TGCGCCAGCAGCCGGGACTTCCCGGGTGAGCAGTACTTC.

The genes are TRBV7-9 and TRBJ2-1, with 9 positions matching TRBD2. There are 15 residues in the CDR3. The V gene end was trimmed by 5 bases and the J gene end by 2 bases; junction bases not matched to a gene: 4. Germline V CDR1 and CDR2: SEHNR, FQNEAQ (reference sequence). Here the CDR3 reads CASSITSGPYNEQFF. CDR3 nucleotide sequence: TGTGCCAGCAGCATTACTAGCGGGCCCTACAATGAGCAGTTCTTC.

This clonotype was seen just once. This chain joins TRBV11-2 and TRBJ2-4, with TRBD2 as a possible D gene (6 bases). The CDR3 is 15 residues long. Trimming stripped 5 bases from V and 0 bases from J, with 11 bases between. Germline CDR1 is SGHAT and CDR2 is FQNNGV. The chain's CDR3 is CASSPLGGAKNIQYF. CDR3 DNA: TGTGCCAGCAGCCCCCTGGGGGGAGCCAAAAACATTCAGTACTTC.

This clonotype was seen ten or more times. Written as DNA, the CDR3 is TGTGCCAGCAGTGGGGGAGGGGGTCTCCAAGAGACCCAGTACTTC. This sequence encodes CASSGGGGLQETQYF. The chain uses TRBV6-1 and TRBJ2-5; perhaps TRBD2 as D (7 bases). The ends were cut back, 4 bases at V and 1 base at J, with 13 bases in the middle. The germline gives CDR1 MNHNS, CDR2 SASEGT. There are 15 residues in the CDR3.

This clonotype was observed a few times. The gene calls are TRBV29-1 and TRBJ2-3; TRBD2 matches 7 bases. Looked up from germline, CDR1 is SQVTM and CDR2 is ANQGSEA. Trimming at V came to 3 bases and at J to 2 bases, leaving 5 bases not matched to a gene. This CDR3 is 14 amino acids long. DNA of the CDR3: TGCAGCGTTGACTGGGGGGGAATCACAGATACGCAGTATTTT. Protein product: CSVDWGGITDTQYF.

This clonotype has ten or more counts. The chain links TRBV21-1 to TRBJ2-7; TRBD1 is the table's D call and was not checked against the DNA. TRBV21-1 is given as a pseudogene. The CDR3 has 15 amino acids. CDR3 DNA sequence: TGTGCCAGCAGCCTTCACACAAAGGGGGGCTACGAGCAGTACTTC. Its translation is CASSLHTKGGYEQYF.

At least ten counts were recorded for this clonotype. The chain joins TRBV9 to TRBJ1-3; D may be TRBD1 (6 bases). The CDR3 has 14 amino acids. V was trimmed by 4 bases and J by 1 base, leaving 9 bases between them. Germline CDR1 and CDR2: SGDLS and YYNGEE. CDR3 loop: CASSPGTSGNTIYF. In DNA form, the CDR3 reads TGTGCCAGCAGCCCCGGGACATCTGGAAACACCATATATTTT.

This clonotype was detected many times. This chain connects TRBV12-3 or TRBV12-4 to TRBJ2-7; 8 bases are shared with TRBD2. The CDR3 totals 13 residues. Losses at the gene ends were 6 bases for V and 6 bases for J; bases not matched to a gene: 7. The CDR3 coding sequence is TGTGCCAGCAGAAAGACTAGCGTGGCCGAGCAGTACTTC. Translation gives CASRKTSVAEQYF.

This chain connects TRBV12-3 or TRBV12-4 to TRBJ2-3; 7 nucleotides line up with TRBD1. V gave up 5 bases and J gave up 2 bases; unmatched junction bases: 10. The CDR3 is 16 residues long. This chain's CDR3 is CASSPDRPTLTDTQYF. The DNA of the CDR3 is TGTGCCAGCAGTCCGGACAGGCCAACTCTCACAGATACGCAGTATTTT.